This passage covers 5 T cell receptor beta chains from one sample sequenced in a study of control samples from healthy donors and cancer patients. Repertoires were generated with immunoSEQ multiplex PCR, while TCRdb's copy carries only in-frame clones and drops some. The data contain approximately 190,000 clones, 91% of them singletons. What was sequenced was blood. These TCRs come from a man aged 25 to 45 in good health.

About this clone: One end of the junction fails to match germline, which may point to a read error. The sample carries other DNA sequences with the same CDR3. This sequence joins TRBV11-2 and TRBJ1-5; D is unclear. Germline V gene lookup returns CDR1 SGHAT and CDR2 FQNNGV. The CDR3 is 15 amino acids. The CDR3 here is CASSGSVSGNQPQHF. DNA for the CDR3: TGTGCCAGCAGCGGAAGTGTGTCAGGCAATCAGCCTCAGCATTTT.

The rearrangement uses TRBV10-3 and TRBJ1-2; a weak D match, TRBD1 (6 bases). The CDR3 has 13 residues. Trimming shortened V by 10 bases and J by 4 bases, and 16 bases separated the two germline ends. Looked up from germline, CDR1 is ENHRY and CDR2 is SYGVKD. The CDR3 protein is CATRGGLRYGYTF. The CDR3 bases are TGTGCCACCCGAGGGGGACTCCGCTATGGCTACACCTTC.

V usage is TRBV7-6 and J usage is TRBJ2-3; TRBD2 aligns across 11 bases. Germline loops: CDR1 SGHVS, CDR2 FNYEAQ. After removal of 1 base from V and 4 bases from J, the junction contained 1 base not matched to a gene. The CDR3 contains 15 residues. The CDR3 spells CASSLGLAGPDTQYF. CDR3 bases: TGTGCCAGCAGCTTAGGACTAGCGGGGCCAGATACGCAGTATTTT.

The J gene is TRBJ2-1, the V gene TRBV19; possibly TRBD1 or TRBD2 for D (5 bases each). Germline CDR1 reads LNHDA; CDR2 reads SQIVND (reference sequence). This CDR3 has 14 residues. The ends were cut back, 4 bases at V and 2 bases at J, with 9 bases in the middle. DNA of the CDR3: TGTGCCAGTAGTAGAAGGGGAGCCTACAATGAGCAGTTCTTC. Protein sequence: CASSRRGAYNEQFF.

This rearrangement joins TRBV3-1 (or the pseudogene TRBV3-2) to TRBJ1-1, with D hard to call. The germline gives CDR1 LGHDT, CDR2 YNNKEL (reference sequence). The CDR3 contains 15 residues. Trimming stripped 4 bases from V and 1 base from J, with 13 bases between. The CDR3 DNA reads TGTGCCAGCAGCCGTAGCAGGCTCTCGAACACTGAAGCTTTCTTT. The encoded protein is CASSRSRLSNTEAFF.